This entry concerns a single T cell receptor beta chain. Its antigen is undetermined. The sample originates from a study of somatic mutations in cytotoxic T cells in rheumatoid arthritis. The study's findings and limits: Patients with a largest CD8+ clone exceeding 20% of CD8+ cells numbered about an eighth of the 65. Age was associated with higher CD8+ clonality in rheumatoid arthritis patients, not in healthy controls.

Measured with immunoSEQ multiplex PCR; TCRdb has only the in-frame clones, and not every one. The sample lists about 15,000 clones, about 81% occurring once. Once isolated by positive magnetic bead selection, the CD4+ and CD8+ cells had their purity checked by flow cytometry. Germline V gives CDR1 SQVTM, CDR2 ANQGSEA. V lost 6 bases, J lost 6 bases, and 14 bases lay in between. CDR3 length: 12 residues. V gene TRBV29-1 combines with J gene TRBJ1-1; D may be TRBD1 (6 bases). The sample taken for sequencing was CD8+ T cells sorted from blood. The receptor comes from an adult with rheumatoid arthritis. As DNA, the CDR3 is TGCAGCGTGGTGGGGGCGGGACCTGAAGCTTTCTTT. The encoded protein is CSVVGAGPEAFF.